The T cell receptor beta chain described here comes from a study of early T cells in non-severe SARS-CoV-2 infection. In the study overall: Chains from this unsorted whole-blood bulk RNA could not be paired.

This clonotype has a handful of counts. Its antigen is currently unknown. Study-level results: Anti-spike CD8 responses were favored in VDJdb matching, and private and CD4 specificities were missed.

TCRdb processed the 5' RACE reads anew with MiXCR; each CDR3 protein has one entry. Of roughly 46,000 distinct CDR3 sequences listed, 6% to 7.5% are singletons. V lost 0 bases to trimming and J lost 4 bases, with 13 bases between them. In germline, CDR1 is MNHEY, CDR2 SVGEGT. There are 15 residues in the CDR3. This rearrangement joins TRBV6-2 or TRBV6-3 to TRBJ2-7, with D perhaps being TRBD1 or TRBD2 (5 bases each). The clonotype originates from an adult who was a healthcare worker with PCR-confirmed SARS-CoV-2 infection or an uninfected control (not recorded which). Sequencing used whole blood. CDR3 DNA: TGTGCCAGCAGTTACTCGACGGGGACGGAATACGAGCAGTACTTC. This encodes CASSYSTGTEYEQYF.